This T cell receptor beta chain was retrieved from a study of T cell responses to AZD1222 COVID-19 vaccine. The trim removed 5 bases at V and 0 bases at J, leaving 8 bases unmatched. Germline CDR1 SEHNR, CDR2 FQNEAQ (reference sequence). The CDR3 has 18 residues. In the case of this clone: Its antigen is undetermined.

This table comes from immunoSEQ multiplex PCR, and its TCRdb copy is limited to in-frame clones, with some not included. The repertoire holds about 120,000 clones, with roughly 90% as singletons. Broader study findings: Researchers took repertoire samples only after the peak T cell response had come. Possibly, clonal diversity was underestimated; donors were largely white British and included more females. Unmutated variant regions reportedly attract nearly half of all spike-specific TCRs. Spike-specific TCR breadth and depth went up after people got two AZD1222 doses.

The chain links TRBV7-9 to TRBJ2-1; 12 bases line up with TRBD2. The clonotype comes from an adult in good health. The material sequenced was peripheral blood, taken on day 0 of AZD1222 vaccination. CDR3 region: CASSPKGLAGSSYNEQFF. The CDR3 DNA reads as TGTGCCAGCAGCCCAAAAGGACTAGCGGGAAGCTCCTACAATGAGCAGTTCTTC.